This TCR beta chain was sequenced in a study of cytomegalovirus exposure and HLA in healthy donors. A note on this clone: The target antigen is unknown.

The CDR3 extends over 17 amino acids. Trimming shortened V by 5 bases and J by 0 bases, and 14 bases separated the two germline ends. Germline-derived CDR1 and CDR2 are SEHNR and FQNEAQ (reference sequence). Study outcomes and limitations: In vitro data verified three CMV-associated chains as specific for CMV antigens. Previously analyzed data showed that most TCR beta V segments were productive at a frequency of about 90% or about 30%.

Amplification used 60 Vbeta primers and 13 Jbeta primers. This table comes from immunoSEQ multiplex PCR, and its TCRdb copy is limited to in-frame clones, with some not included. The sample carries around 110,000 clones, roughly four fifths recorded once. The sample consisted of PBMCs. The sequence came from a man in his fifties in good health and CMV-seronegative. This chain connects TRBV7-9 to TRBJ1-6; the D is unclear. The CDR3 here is CASSPGEGSSYNSPLHF. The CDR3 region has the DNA TGTGCCAGCAGCCCGGGCGAGGGAAGCTCCTATAATTCACCCCTCCACTTT. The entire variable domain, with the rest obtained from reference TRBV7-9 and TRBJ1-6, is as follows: DTGVSQNPRHKITKRGQNVTFRCDPISEHNRLYWYRQTLGQGPEFLTYFQNEAQLEKSRLLSDRFSAERPKGSFSTLEIQRTEQGDSAMYLCASSPGEGSSYNSPLHFGNGTRLTVT.